Below are 5 T cell receptor beta chains sequenced from a single sample in a study of blood T cell repertoires in COVID-19. The method was immunoSEQ multiplex PCR; TCRdb's version includes in-frame clones alone and lacks a portion of them. The repertoire has just under 250,000 clones, approximately 86% of them found once; the top ten carry 3%. The sample comprised peripheral blood. The receptors here all came from a woman in her 30s who had recovered from COVID-19.

This sequence joins TRBV27 and TRBJ2-7; TRBD1 aligns across 8 bases. V shed 7 bases, J shed 4 bases, and the junction held 6 bases outside the gene matches. Looked up from germline, CDR1 is MNHEY and CDR2 is SMNVEV (reference sequence). CDR3 length: 13 residues. The CDR3 DNA sequence: TGTGCCAGCACCGGACAGGGTGTATACGAGCAGTACTTC. It translates to CASTGQGVYEQYF.

The chain joins TRBV4-3 to TRBJ2-3; no clear D gene. CDR3 size: 16 residues. Deletions cut 0 bases from V and 2 bases from J, with 12 bases between. Germline V gene sequence: CDR1 LGHNA, CDR2 YSLEER. This chain's CDR3 is CASSQDKWSDTDTQYF. Here the CDR3 DNA reads TGCGCCAGCAGCCAAGATAAGTGGTCAGACACAGATACGCAGTATTTT.

The V call is TRBV6-4, the J call TRBJ2-2; D unresolved. Germline V CDR1 and CDR2: MRHNA, SNTAGT. The CDR3 has 16 residues. Trimming stripped 5 bases from V and 3 bases from J, with 16 bases between. CDR3 bases: TGTGCCAGCAGTCCCCTTTGGAGCGAATACACCGGGGAGCTGTTTTTT. This sequence encodes CASSPLWSEYTGELFF.

The chain employs TRBV7-9 and TRBJ2-2; D not certain. Trimming removed 3 bases at V and 2 bases at J, with 16 bases between. The CDR3 sequence is 17 residues long. CDR1 SEHNR and CDR2 FQNEAQ come from the germline V gene (reference sequence). This CDR3 is CASSLSAPGINTGELFF. Written as DNA, the CDR3 is TGTGCCAGCAGCTTGTCGGCTCCGGGTATCAACACCGGGGAGCTGTTTTTT. The full variable domain, its missing parts supplied by reference TRBV7-9 and TRBJ2-2, is DTGVSQNPRHKITKRGQNVTFRCDPISEHNRLYWYRQTLGQGPEFLTYFQNEAQLEKSRLLSDRFSAERPKGSFSTLEIQRTEQGDSAMYLCASSLSAPGINTGELFFGEGSRLTVL.

The chain uses TRBV9 and TRBJ2-3; 12 nucleotides agree with TRBD2. Germline values: CDR1 SGDLS, CDR2 YYNGEE. Germline trimming cut 3 bases from V and 0 bases from J; bases unmatched to any gene: 2. This CDR3 is 16 amino acids long. As DNA, the CDR3 is TGTGCCAGCAGCGCGACTAGCGGGGGAAGCACAGATACGCAGTATTTT. Translation gives CASSATSGGSTDTQYF.